This TCR beta chain was recovered during a study of molecular identifiers for immune sequencing clone quantification. Study-wide points: Highly expanded clone sizes could end up underestimated if a barcode were shared by identical TCR molecules.

Notes on this clonotype: Its antigen remains unknown.

Listed TCR primers, together with previously described methods, were used for the bulk TCR libraries. TCRdb fed the PCR reads into MiXCR, producing one record per CDR3 protein. The sample contains 460,000 or so distinct CDR3 sequences, about a quarter of which appear only once. Germline CDR1 is SNHLY and CDR2 is FYNNEI. V was pared by 4 bases and J by 1 base, with 10 bases between. The CDR3 is made up of 15 amino acids. The TCR was taken from a human donor in good health. Some libraries in this study had Jurkat cell RNA spiked in. The chain is built from TRBV2 and TRBJ2-2; tentatively, D is TRBD2 (6 bases). The material sequenced was naive CD8+ T cells from blood, with Jurkat cell RNA spiked in. The sample's subset: FACS-sorted CD8+CD4-CCR7+CD45RA+ naive T cells. CDR3 nucleotides: TGTGCCAGCAGTGTGGGGAGGAAGAACACCGGGGAGCTGTTTTTT. Translating gives CASSVGRKNTGELFF.